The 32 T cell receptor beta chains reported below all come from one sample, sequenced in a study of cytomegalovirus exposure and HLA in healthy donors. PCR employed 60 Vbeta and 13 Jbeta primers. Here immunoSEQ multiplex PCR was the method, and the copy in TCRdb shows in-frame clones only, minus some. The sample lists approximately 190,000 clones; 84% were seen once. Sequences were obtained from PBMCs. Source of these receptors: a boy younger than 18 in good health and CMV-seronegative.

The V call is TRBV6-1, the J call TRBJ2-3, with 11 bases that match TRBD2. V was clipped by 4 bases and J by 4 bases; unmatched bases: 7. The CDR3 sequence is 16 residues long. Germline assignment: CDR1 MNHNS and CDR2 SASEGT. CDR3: CASSVPSGGSADTQYF. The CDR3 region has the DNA TGTGCCAGCAGTGTTCCTAGCGGGGGGTCCGCAGATACGCAGTATTTT.

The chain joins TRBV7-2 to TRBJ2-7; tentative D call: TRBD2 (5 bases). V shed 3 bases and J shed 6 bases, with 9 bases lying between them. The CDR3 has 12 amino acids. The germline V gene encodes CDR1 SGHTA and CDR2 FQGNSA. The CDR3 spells CASSLSRGEQYF. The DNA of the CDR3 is TGTGCCAGCAGCTTGTCCCGGGGCGAGCAGTACTTC.

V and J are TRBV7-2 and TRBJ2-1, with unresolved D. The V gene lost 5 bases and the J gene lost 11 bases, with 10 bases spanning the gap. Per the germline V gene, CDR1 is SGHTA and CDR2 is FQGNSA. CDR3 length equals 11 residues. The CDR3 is CASSQNLKQFF. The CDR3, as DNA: TGTGCCAGCAGCCAGAACCTTAAGCAGTTCTTC.

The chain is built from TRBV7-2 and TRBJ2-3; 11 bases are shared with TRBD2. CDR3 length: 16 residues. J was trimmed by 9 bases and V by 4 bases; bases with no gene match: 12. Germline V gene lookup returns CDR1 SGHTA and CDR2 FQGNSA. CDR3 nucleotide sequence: TGTGCCAGCAGCTCCGGACTAGCGGGTCTCCTGGGGACGCAGTATTTT. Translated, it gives CASSSGLAGLLGTQYF.

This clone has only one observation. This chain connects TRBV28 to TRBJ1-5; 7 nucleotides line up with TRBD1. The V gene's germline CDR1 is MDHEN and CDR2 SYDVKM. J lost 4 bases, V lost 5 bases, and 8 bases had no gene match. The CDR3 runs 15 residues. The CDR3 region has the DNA TGTGCCAGCAGTATCAGGGACAGTGGGAATCAGCCCCAGCATTTT. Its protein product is CASSIRDSGNQPQHF. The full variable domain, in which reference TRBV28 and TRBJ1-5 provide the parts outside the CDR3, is DVKVTQSSRYLVKRTGEKVFLECVQDMDHENMFWYRQDPGLGLRLIYFSYDVKMKEKGDIPEGYSVSREKKERFSLILESASTNQTSMYLCASSIRDSGNQPQHFGDGTRLSIL.

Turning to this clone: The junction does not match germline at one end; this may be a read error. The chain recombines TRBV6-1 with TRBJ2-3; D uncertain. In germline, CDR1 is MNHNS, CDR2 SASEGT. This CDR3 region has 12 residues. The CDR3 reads CAGSLLTDTQYF. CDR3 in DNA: TGTGCCGGCAGTCTCCTCACAGATACGCAGTATTTT.

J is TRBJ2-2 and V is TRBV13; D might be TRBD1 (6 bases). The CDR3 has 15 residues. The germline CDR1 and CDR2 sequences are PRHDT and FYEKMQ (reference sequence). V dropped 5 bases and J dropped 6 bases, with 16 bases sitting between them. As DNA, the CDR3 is TGTGCCAGCAGCCCGAACAGGGTAGTGGCCGGGGAGCTGTTTTTT. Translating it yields CASSPNRVVAGELFF.

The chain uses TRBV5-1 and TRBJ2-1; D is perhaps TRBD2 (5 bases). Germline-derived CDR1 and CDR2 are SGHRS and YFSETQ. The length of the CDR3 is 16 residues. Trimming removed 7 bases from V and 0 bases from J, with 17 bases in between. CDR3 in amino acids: CASRPGGPSSYNEQFF. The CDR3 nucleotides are TGCGCCAGCCGCCCAGGCGGGCCGAGCTCCTACAATGAGCAGTTCTTC.

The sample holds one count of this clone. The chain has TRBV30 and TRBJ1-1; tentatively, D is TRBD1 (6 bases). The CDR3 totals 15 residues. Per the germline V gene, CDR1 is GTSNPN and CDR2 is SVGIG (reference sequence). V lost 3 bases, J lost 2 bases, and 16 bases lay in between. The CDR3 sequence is CAWSLNSGVNTEAFF. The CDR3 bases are TGTGCCTGGAGCTTAAATTCAGGGGTAAACACTGAAGCTTTCTTT.

CDR3 protein: CASSLATGSGNTIYF. The CDR3 DNA reads TGTGCCAGCAGCTTAGCGACAGGGTCTGGAAACACCATATATTTT. The chain has TRBV11-2 and TRBJ1-3, with 7 bases identical to TRBD1. The CDR3 sequence is 15 residues long. Trimming at V came to 1 base and at J to 1 base, leaving 1 base not matched to a gene. Germline V lookup: CDR1 SGHAT, CDR2 FQNNGV.

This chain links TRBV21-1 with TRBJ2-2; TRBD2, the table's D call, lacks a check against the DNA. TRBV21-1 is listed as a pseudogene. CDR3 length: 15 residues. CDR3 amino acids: CASSKGGANTGELFF. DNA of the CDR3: TGTGCCAGCAGCAAAGGGGGGGCGAACACCGGGGAGCTGTTTTTT.

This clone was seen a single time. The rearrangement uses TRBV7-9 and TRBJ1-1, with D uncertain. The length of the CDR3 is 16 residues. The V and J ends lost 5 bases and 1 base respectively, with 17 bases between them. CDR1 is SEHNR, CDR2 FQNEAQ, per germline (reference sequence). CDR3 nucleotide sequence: TGTGCCAGCAGCAATCGCGGCAGTTTCTCGAACACTGAAGCTTTCTTT. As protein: CASSNRGSFSNTEAFF.

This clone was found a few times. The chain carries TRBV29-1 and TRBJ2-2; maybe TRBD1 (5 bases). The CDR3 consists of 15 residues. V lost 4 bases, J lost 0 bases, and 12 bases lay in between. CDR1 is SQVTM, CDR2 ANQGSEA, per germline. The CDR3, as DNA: TGCAGCGTTGTGTCAGGGCCCCCGAACACCGGGGAGCTGTTTTTT. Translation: CSVVSGPPNTGELFF.

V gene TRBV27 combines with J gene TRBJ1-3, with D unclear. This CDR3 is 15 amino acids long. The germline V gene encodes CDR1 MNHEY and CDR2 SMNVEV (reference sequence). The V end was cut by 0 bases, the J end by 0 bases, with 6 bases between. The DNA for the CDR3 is TGTGCCAGCAGTTTATCCGGGGACTCTGGAAACACCATATATTTT. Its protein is CASSLSGDSGNTIYF.

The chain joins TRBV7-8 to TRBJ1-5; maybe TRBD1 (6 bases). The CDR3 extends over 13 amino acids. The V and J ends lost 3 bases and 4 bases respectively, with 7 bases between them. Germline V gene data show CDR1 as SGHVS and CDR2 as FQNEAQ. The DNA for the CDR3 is TGTGCCAGCAGCTTTCAGGGGAATCAGCCCCAGCATTTT. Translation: CASSFQGNQPQHF.

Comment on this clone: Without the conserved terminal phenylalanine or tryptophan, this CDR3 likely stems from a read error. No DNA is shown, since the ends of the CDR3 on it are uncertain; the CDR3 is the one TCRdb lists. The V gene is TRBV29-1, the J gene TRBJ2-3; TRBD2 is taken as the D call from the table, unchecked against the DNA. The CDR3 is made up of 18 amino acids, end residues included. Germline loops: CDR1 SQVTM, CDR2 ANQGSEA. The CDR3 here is CSVESWHRGDTQYFPDSI.

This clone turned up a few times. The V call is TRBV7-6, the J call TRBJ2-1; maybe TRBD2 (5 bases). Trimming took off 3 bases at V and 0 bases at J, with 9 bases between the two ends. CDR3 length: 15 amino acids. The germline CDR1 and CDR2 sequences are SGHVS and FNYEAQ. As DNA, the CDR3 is TGTGCCAGCAGCTTGCCGGGGAGCTCCTACAATGAGCAGTTCTTC. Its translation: CASSLPGSSYNEQFF.

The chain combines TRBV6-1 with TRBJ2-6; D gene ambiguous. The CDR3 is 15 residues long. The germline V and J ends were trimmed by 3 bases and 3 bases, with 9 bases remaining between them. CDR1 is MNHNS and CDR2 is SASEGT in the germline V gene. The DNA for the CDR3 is TGTGCCAGCAGTGACGTGGTAGATGGGGCCAACGTCCTGACTTTC. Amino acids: CASSDVVDGANVLTF.

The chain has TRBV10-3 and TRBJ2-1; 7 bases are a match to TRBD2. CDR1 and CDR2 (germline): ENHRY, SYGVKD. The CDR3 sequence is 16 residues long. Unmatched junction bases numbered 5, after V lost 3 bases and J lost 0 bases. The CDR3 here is CAISESGTSSYNEQFF. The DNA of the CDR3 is TGTGCCATCAGTGAAAGCGGGACGAGCTCCTACAATGAGCAGTTCTTC.

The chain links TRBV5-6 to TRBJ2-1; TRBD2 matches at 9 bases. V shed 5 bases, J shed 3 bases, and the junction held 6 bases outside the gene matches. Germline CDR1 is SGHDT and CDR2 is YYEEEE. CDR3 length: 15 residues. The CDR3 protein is CASRYSGRIYNEQFF. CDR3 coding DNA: TGTGCCAGCAGGTATAGCGGGAGAATCTACAATGAGCAGTTCTTC.

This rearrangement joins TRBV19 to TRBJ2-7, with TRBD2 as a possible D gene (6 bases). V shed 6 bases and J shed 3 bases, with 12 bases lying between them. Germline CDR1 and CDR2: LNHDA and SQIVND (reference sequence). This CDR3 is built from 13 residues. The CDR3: CASSTVGGYEQYF. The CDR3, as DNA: TGTGCCAGTAGCACCGTGGGGGGCTACGAGCAGTACTTC.

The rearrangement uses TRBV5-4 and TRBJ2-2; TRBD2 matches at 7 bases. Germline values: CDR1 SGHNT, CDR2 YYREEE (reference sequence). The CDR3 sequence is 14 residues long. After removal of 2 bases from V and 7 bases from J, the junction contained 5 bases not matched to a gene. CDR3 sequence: CASSFLSGGGELFF. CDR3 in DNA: TGTGCCAGCAGCTTCCTCTCGGGGGGCGGGGAGCTGTTTTTT.

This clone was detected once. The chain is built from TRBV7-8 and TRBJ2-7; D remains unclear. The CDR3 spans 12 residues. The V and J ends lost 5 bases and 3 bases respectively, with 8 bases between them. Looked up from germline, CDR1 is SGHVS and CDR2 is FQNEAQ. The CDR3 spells CASSQELYEQYF. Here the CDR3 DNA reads TGTGCCAGCAGCCAAGAGCTCTACGAGCAGTACTTC.

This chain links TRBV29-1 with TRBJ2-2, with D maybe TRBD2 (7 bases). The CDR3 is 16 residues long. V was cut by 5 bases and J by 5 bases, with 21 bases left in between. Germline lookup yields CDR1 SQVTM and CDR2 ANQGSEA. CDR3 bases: TGCAGCGTTAGGGGGGAGGGGGGCGAGCGGACCGGGGAGCTGTTTTTT. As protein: CSVRGEGGERTGELFF.

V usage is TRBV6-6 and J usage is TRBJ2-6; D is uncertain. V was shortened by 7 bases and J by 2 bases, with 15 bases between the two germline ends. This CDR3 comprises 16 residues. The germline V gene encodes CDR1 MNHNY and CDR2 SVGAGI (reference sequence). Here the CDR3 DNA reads TGTGCCAGCATCCCGCTTGAGAGGACTGGGGCCAACGTCCTGACTTTC. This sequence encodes CASIPLERTGANVLTF.

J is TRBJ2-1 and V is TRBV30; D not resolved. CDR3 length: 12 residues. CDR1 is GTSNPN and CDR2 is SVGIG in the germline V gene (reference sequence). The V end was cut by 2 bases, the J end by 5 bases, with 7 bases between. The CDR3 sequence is CAWSHSNNEQFF. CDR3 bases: TGTGCCTGGAGTCACAGCAACAATGAGCAGTTCTTC.

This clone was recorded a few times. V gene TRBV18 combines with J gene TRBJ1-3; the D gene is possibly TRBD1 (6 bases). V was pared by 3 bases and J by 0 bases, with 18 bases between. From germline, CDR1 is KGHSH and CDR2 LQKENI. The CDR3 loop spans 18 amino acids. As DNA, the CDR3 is TGTGCCAGCTCACCCCTGCTTAGGACAGAGAGCTCTGGAAACACCATATATTTT. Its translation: CASSPLLRTESSGNTIYF.

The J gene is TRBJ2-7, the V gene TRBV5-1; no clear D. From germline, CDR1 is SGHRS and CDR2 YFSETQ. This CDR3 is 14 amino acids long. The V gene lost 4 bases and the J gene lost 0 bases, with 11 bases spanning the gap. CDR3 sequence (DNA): TGCGCCAGCAGCCCCAATAGATACTCCTACGAGCAGTACTTC. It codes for CASSPNRYSYEQYF.

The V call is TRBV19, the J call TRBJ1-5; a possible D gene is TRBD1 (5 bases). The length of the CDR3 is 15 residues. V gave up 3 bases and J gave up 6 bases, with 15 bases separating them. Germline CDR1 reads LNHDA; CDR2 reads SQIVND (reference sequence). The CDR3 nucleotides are TGTGCCAGTAGTATTGGGTCAGGGCTGGGTCAGCCCCAGCATTTT. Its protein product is CASSIGSGLGQPQHF.

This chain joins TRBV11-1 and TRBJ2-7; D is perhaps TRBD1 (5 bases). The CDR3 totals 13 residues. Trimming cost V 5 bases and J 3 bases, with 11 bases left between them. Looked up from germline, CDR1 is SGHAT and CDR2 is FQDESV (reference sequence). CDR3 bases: TGTGCCAGCAGCCGTGACAGTCACTACGAGCAGTACTTC. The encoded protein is CASSRDSHYEQYF.

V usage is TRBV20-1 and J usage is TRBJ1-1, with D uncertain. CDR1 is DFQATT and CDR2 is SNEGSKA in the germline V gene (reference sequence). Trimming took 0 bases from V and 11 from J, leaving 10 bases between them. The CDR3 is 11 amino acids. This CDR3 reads CSARDPYRAFF. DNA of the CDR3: TGCAGTGCTAGAGATCCGTACCGGGCTTTCTTT.

The CDR3 DNA is TGCGCCAGCAGTACCGGACAGGGGGCATCCTACGAGCAGTACTTC. It yields the protein CASSTGQGASYEQYF. The chain combines TRBV10-1 with TRBJ2-5, with 11 nucleotides matching TRBD1. The last part of the DNA fits TRBJ2-7 better; the J call may be wrong. CDR1 and CDR2 (germline): WNHNN, SYGVQD (reference sequence). This CDR3 is built from 15 residues.